This entry lists 32 T cell receptor beta chains sequenced from one sample in a study of cytomegalovirus exposure and HLA in healthy donors (dated by TCRdb to 2015 to 2018). Receptors were amplified or captured by the immunoSEQ multiplex PCR assay. A mixture of 60 forward primers for TCR Vbeta segments and 13 reverse primers for TCR Jbeta segments was used in the multiplex PCR. Imported from immuneACCESS, the table was reduced by TCRdb to in-frame sequences with V and J called. These copies leave out some clones; in studies compared against another copy, an unresolved V gene accounts for under half, and the cause of the remainder is not known. Present in this sample are roughly 150,000 clones, just over 75% of which were seen just once. Roughly 1.5% of the sample is in the top ten clones. The sample consisted of PBMCs. The origin of the receptors is a man aged 35-49 years in good health and CMV-seronegative.

The count of this clone is one. The chain employs TRBV6-1 and TRBJ1-1, with D unresolved. This CDR3 comprises 14 residues. The ends were cut back, 4 bases at V and 5 bases at J, with 14 bases in the middle. Germline V lookup: CDR1 MNHNS, CDR2 SASEGT. The CDR3 DNA is TGTGCCAGCAGTGGAGGCGGGGTCTTGACTGAAGCTTTCTTT. Translated, it gives CASSGGGVLTEAFF.

This clone was recorded once. The chain has TRBV5-1 and TRBJ2-7; unclear D gene. Trimming took off 5 bases at V and 0 bases at J, with 15 bases between the two ends. Germline V gene sequence: CDR1 SGHRS, CDR2 YFSETQ. This CDR3 is built from 15 residues. DNA for the CDR3: TGCGCCAGCAGACAAACCGGAGCCAGCTCCTACGAGCAGTACTTC. Its protein is CASRQTGASSYEQYF.

CDR3: CASSLGGNTEAFF. As DNA, the CDR3 is TGCGCCAGCAGCTTGGGAGGGAACACTGAAGCTTTCTTT. The chain uses TRBV5-1 and TRBJ1-1; D not certain. This CDR3 has 13 residues. CDR1 is SGHRS, CDR2 YFSETQ, per germline. V was pared by 0 bases and J by 1 base, with 4 bases between.

The chain couples TRBV7-9 to TRBJ2-2; 10 bases align to TRBD1. This CDR3 region has 18 residues. From germline, CDR1 is SEHNR and CDR2 FQNEAQ (reference sequence). V shed 3 bases, J shed 4 bases, and the junction held 11 bases outside the gene matches. Here the CDR3 reads CASSFYLTGGAGTGELFF. The DNA of the CDR3 is TGTGCCAGCAGCTTCTATTTGACAGGGGGCGCGGGCACCGGGGAGCTGTTTTTT.

The V call is TRBV29-1, the J call TRBJ2-5, with 7 bases fitting TRBD1. The end of the DNA is better explained by TRBJ2-7, so the J call may be wrong. In germline, CDR1 is SQVTM, CDR2 ANQGSEA. The CDR3 covers 12 residues. This CDR3 reads CSARDRPYEQYF. CDR3 coding DNA: TGCAGCGCCCGGGACAGACCCTACGAGCAGTACTTC.

V is TRBV18 and J is TRBJ1-3; no clear D gene. There are 16 residues in the CDR3. V lost 0 bases, J lost 1 base, and 10 bases lay in between. Germline V gene sequence: CDR1 KGHSH, CDR2 LQKENI. The CDR3 DNA follows: TGTGCCAGCTCACCACCAGGGAGCGCGTCTGGAAACACCATATATTTT. It encodes CASSPPGSASGNTIYF.

The rearrangement links TRBV11-2 to TRBJ2-1; TRBD1 aligns across 7 bases. The ends lost 1 base at V and 6 bases at J; junction bases unmatched: 12. The germline V gene encodes CDR1 SGHAT and CDR2 FQNNGV. CDR3 size: 17 residues. CDR3 residues: CASSLAPRGQASNEQFF. CDR3 DNA sequence: TGTGCCAGCAGCTTAGCCCCGAGAGGACAGGCAAGCAATGAGCAGTTCTTC.

The table lists this clone with a count of one. The J gene is TRBJ2-1, the V gene TRBV10-2, with D tentatively TRBD2 (5 bases). Trimming shortened V by 7 bases and J by 0 bases, and 13 bases separated the two germline ends. The CDR3 spans 15 residues. The germline V gene has CDR1 WSHSY and CDR2 SAAADI. The chain's CDR3 is CASTPRADSYNEQFF. The CDR3 nucleotides are TGCGCCAGCACCCCCCGAGCGGACTCCTACAATGAGCAGTTCTTC.

Concerning this clone itself: The germline gene is not matched at one end of the junction; a read error may be the cause. The rearrangement joins TRBV7-9 to TRBJ1-2; a weak D match, TRBD1 (5 bases). The germline CDR1 and CDR2 sequences are SEHNR and FQNEAQ (reference sequence). The CDR3 runs 15 residues. CDR3 DNA: TGTTCCAGCAGCTTAGGCGACAGTACTAACTATGGCTACACCTTC. It encodes CSSSLGDSTNYGYTF. The variable domain in full, with the rest retrieved from reference TRBV7-9 and TRBJ1-2, is DTGVSQNPRHKITKRGQNVTFRCDPISEHNRLYWYRQTLGQGPEFLTYFQNEAQLEKSRLLSDRFSAERPKGSFSTLEIQRTEQGDSAMYLCSSSLGDSTNYGYTFGSGTRLTVV.

CDR3 sequence reads: CASSGDRVIWNTEAFF. CDR3 nucleotides: TGTGCCAGCAGCGGTGACAGGGTAATTTGGAACACTGAAGCTTTCTTT. The chain has TRBV5-8 and TRBJ1-1; 7 nucleotides match TRBD1. Germline V gene sequence: CDR1 SGHTS, CDR2 YDEGEE. This CDR3 comprises 16 residues. The J segment lost 1 base and the V segment lost 4 bases, leaving 10 bases of the junction unmatched.

The chain employs TRBV6-1 and TRBJ1-2; 8 bases agree with TRBD1. The germline V gene encodes CDR1 MNHNS and CDR2 SASEGT. V was pared by 5 bases and J by 6 bases, with 5 bases of the junction left unmatched. The CDR3 sequence is 13 residues long. The DNA of the CDR3 is TGTGCCAGCAGTTCGGACAGGGCCAATGGCTACACCTTC. This sequence encodes CASSSDRANGYTF.

The V and J genes are TRBV25-1 and TRBJ2-1; TRBD1 aligns across 7 bases. Per germline, CDR1 MGHDK and CDR2 SYGVNS. The CDR3 is 15 residues long. The trim removed 9 bases at V and 3 bases at J, leaving 11 bases unmatched. CDR3 in DNA: TGTGCCAGGGCATCCGGGACAGACCTCTACAATGAGCAGTTCTTC. Its protein product is CARASGTDLYNEQFF.

V and J are TRBV7-8 and TRBJ2-7, with 8 bases fitting TRBD1. Germline lookup yields CDR1 SGHVS and CDR2 FQNEAQ. V dropped 2 bases and J dropped 4; count of bases not matched to a gene: 4. The CDR3 has 14 amino acids. CDR3 sequence reads: CASSLHRGEYEQYF. CDR3 bases: TGTGCCAGCAGCTTACACAGGGGGGAGTACGAGCAGTACTTC.

This sequence joins TRBV4-1 and TRBJ1-5, with a tentative D call TRBD1 (5 bases). The CDR3 is made up of 16 amino acids. CDR1 and CDR2 from the germline V gene are MGHRA and YSYEKL. V was pared by 3 bases and J by 6 bases, with 18 bases between. CDR3 loop: CASSQGRARGVQPQHF. DNA of the CDR3: TGCGCCAGCAGCCAGGGTAGGGCCCGGGGGGTTCAGCCCCAGCATTTT.

The chain uses TRBV10-3 and TRBJ2-7; weak D call: TRBD1 (6 bases). Between the trimmed V and J ends, which lost 0 bases and 2 bases, there was a span of 11 bases. The germline gives CDR1 ENHRY, CDR2 SYGVKD. The CDR3 is 15 amino acids. CDR3 DNA: TGTGCCATCAGTGAGTCGCCGGGACAAGCCTACGAGCAGTACTTC. This translates into CAISESPGQAYEQYF.

The chain recombines TRBV7-9 with TRBJ1-1, with D possibly being TRBD1 (6 bases). Per germline, CDR1 SEHNR and CDR2 FQNEAQ (reference sequence). This CDR3 is built from 13 residues. The V end was cut by 8 bases, the J end by 6 bases, with 16 bases between. This CDR3 reads CASGAGAGSEAFF. For the CDR3, the DNA is TGTGCCAGCGGGGCGGGGGCCGGGTCTGAAGCTTTCTTT.

V and J are TRBV5-1 and TRBJ2-7; TRBD2 aligns across 11 bases. V dropped 4 bases and J dropped 6; count of bases not matched to a gene: 15. Germline V gene sequence: CDR1 SGHRS, CDR2 YFSETQ. This CDR3 comprises 17 residues. The DNA of the CDR3 is TGCGCCAGCAGCCCCGGGACTAGCGGAGGAATGCTGGGCGAGCAGTACGTC. Its protein product is CASSPGTSGGMLGEQYV.

The chain is built from TRBV5-1 and TRBJ1-6, with D unresolved. This CDR3 is 13 amino acids long. V shed 1 base and J shed 4 bases, with 3 bases lying between them. Per germline, CDR1 SGHRS and CDR2 YFSETQ. DNA of the CDR3: TGCGCCAGCAGCTTGTCATATAATTCACCCCTCCACTTT. Protein product: CASSLSYNSPLHF.

This chain links TRBV7-3 with TRBJ2-1; weak D call: TRBD2 (6 bases). The CDR3 is 15 amino acids. The germline V and J ends were trimmed by 5 bases and 5 bases, with 16 bases remaining between them. Germline values: CDR1 SGHTA, CDR2 FQGTGA. The CDR3 region is CASSRDWVVHNEQFF. CDR3 nucleotide sequence: TGTGCCAGCAGCCGGGACTGGGTTGTCCACAATGAGCAGTTCTTC. Using reference TRBV7-3 and TRBJ2-1 for the parts outside the CDR3, the full variable domain is GAGVSQTPSNKVTEKGKYVELRCDPISGHTALYWYRQSLGQGPEFLIYFQGTGAADDSGLPNDRFFAVRPEGSVSTLKIQRTERGDSAVYLCASSRDWVVHNEQFFGPGTRLTVL.

This clone was seen a few times. This chain links TRBV11-2 with TRBJ1-6; no firm D call. The V gene's germline CDR1 is SGHAT and CDR2 FQNNGV. V dropped 2 bases and J dropped 5 bases, with 4 bases sitting between them. This CDR3 spans 13 amino acids. CDR3 nucleotides: TGTGCCAGCAGCTTACAGAATAATTCACCCCTCCACTTT. Protein sequence: CASSLQNNSPLHF.

This clone came up a few times. This CDR3 reads CASSLQGANTGELFF. CDR3 DNA sequence: TGTGCCAGCAGCTTACAGGGGGCAAACACCGGGGAGCTGTTTTTT. This chain links TRBV6-5 with TRBJ2-2; 9 bases line up with TRBD1. With V trimmed by 6 bases and J by 2 bases, 4 bases remained unmatched. Germline CDR1 MNHEY, CDR2 SVGAGI. The CDR3 contains 15 residues.

This chain connects TRBV28 to TRBJ2-7, with 7 bases identical to TRBD1. The CDR3 is 14 residues long. Germline-derived CDR1 and CDR2 are MDHEN and SYDVKM. V gave up 3 bases and J gave up 2 bases; unmatched junction bases: 4. CDR3 DNA sequence: TGTGCCAGCAGTTTCAACAGGGGCACCTACGAGCAGTACTTC. Encoded protein: CASSFNRGTYEQYF.

This clone was observed a handful of times. The rearrangement uses TRBV7-2 and TRBJ2-3, with 13 bases lining up with TRBD2. CDR1 is SGHTA, CDR2 FQGNSA, per germline. This CDR3 comprises 18 residues. Trimming took 1 base from V and 0 from J; bases not matched to a gene: 4. The chain's CDR3 is CASSLVGTSGVSTDTQYF. The CDR3, as DNA: TGTGCCAGCAGCTTAGTTGGGACTAGCGGGGTTAGCACAGATACGCAGTATTTT.

The V gene is TRBV9, the J gene TRBJ2-1; 7 bases align to TRBD2. The CDR3 contains 15 residues. J gave up 3 bases and V 2 bases, and 5 bases lay outside the gene matches. From germline, CDR1 is SGDLS and CDR2 YYNGEE. CDR3 amino acids: CASSVDGLGYNEQFF. Written as DNA, the CDR3 is TGTGCCAGCAGCGTCGATGGACTAGGCTACAATGAGCAGTTCTTC.

The chain has TRBV30 and TRBJ2-1, with 7 bases aligning to TRBD1. This CDR3 is built from 13 residues. From germline, CDR1 is GTSNPN and CDR2 SVGIG (reference sequence). V lost 3 bases, J lost 7 bases, and 6 bases stayed unmatched. CDR3 protein: CAWSLTGVNEQFF. The DNA for the CDR3 is TGTGCCTGGAGCCTCACAGGGGTGAATGAGCAGTTCTTC.

CDR3 bases: TGTGCCAGCACCTCCAGGGGGGTGAGCACAGATACGCAGTATTTT. Protein sequence: CASTSRGVSTDTQYF. V and J are TRBV9 and TRBJ2-3; a possible D gene is TRBD1 (7 bases). The germline gives CDR1 SGDLS, CDR2 YYNGEE. The CDR3 consists of 15 residues. Trimming removed 6 bases at V and 0 bases at J, with 14 bases between.

The chain has TRBV27 and TRBJ2-7; 9 bases line up with TRBD2. CDR1 is MNHEY, CDR2 SMNVEV, per germline (reference sequence). Unmatched junction bases numbered 2, after V lost 2 bases and J lost 0 bases. The CDR3 sequence is 15 residues long. CDR3 loop: CASSLTSGYSYEQYF. CDR3 sequence (DNA): TGTGCCAGCAGTTTAACTAGCGGGTACTCCTACGAGCAGTACTTC.

The chain employs TRBV9 and TRBJ2-1, with 8 bases matching TRBD2. The CDR3 spans 15 residues. Germline lookup yields CDR1 SGDLS and CDR2 YYNGEE. Losses at the gene ends were 4 bases for V and 2 bases for J; bases not matched to a gene: 5. Written as DNA, the CDR3 is TGTGCCAGCAGCTTTCGGGGGGGCACCTACAATGAGCAGTTCTTC. It is translated as CASSFRGGTYNEQFF.

The CDR3 nucleotides read TGCGCCAGCAGCACCCCTTCGGGGGTGGAGACCCAGTACTTC. Translated: CASSTPSGVETQYF. The chain couples TRBV4-1 to TRBJ2-5, with D possibly matching TRBD2 (6 bases). CDR1 is MGHRA, CDR2 YSYEKL, per germline. Between the trimmed V and J ends, which lost 5 bases and 5 bases, there was a span of 15 bases. This CDR3 has 14 amino acids.

V usage is TRBV10-1 and J usage is TRBJ1-1; 10 bases match TRBD1. CDR1 and CDR2 (germline): WNHNN, SYGVQD (reference sequence). The junction had 7 bases not matched to a gene; V was cut back by 8 bases and J by 10 bases. The CDR3 covers 12 residues. The CDR3 sequence is CASSDRGYVAFF. CDR3 sequence (DNA): TGCGCCAGCTCGGACAGGGGGTATGTAGCTTTCTTT.

This clone has just one count. This chain uses TRBV18 with TRBJ2-5, with D possibly matching TRBD1 (6 bases). Germline lookup yields CDR1 KGHSH and CDR2 LQKENI. This CDR3 region has 16 residues. The V and J ends lost 0 bases and 3 bases respectively, with 14 bases between them. CDR3 DNA: TGTGCCAGCTCACCACCAGGGACAACAGTAAAAGAGACCCAGTACTTC. Translated: CASSPPGTTVKETQYF.

The chain carries TRBV19 and TRBJ2-7; 8 bases match TRBD1. V was clipped by 4 bases and J by 2 bases; unmatched bases: 7. This CDR3 is built from 15 residues. Germline V CDR1 and CDR2: LNHDA, SQIVND (reference sequence). Here the CDR3 DNA reads TGTGCCAGTAGTACATCGGACAGGGCTGCCTACGAGCAGTACTTC. This encodes CASSTSDRAAYEQYF.